This T cell receptor beta chain comes out of a study of regulatory T cells in long-lasting Graves disease. Study details: Duration of antithyroid drug therapy among newly diagnosed Graves' patients was under 3 months.

In building TCR beta libraries, iRepertoire HTBI primers were used together with Arm-PCR of CDR3 regions. TCRdb fed the multiplex PCR reads into MiXCR, producing one record per CDR3 protein. The sample has 250,000 or so distinct CDR3 sequences, 20% to 25% seen once. V lost 6 bases and J 11 bases, leaving 17 bases between the germline ends. Germline assignment: CDR1 MNHNS and CDR2 SASEGT. CDR3 length: 12 amino acids. The time point here: newly diagnosed GD, antithyroid drugs for less than 3 months. PBMC RNA served as the TCR library source. This clonotype occurred a few times. The antigen is not known. Regarding the study as a whole: Patients whose Graves' disease persisted exhibited lower TCR diversity than those newly diagnosed.

This chain connects TRBV6-1 to TRBJ2-7, with D perhaps TRBD2 (5 bases). The TCR comes from a female donor with Graves disease. Material: peripheral blood mononuclear cells (PBMCs), obtained at new diagnosis, from a patient treated with antithyroid drugs. The chain's CDR3 is CASSDPQYGKYF. The CDR3 coding sequence is TGTGCCAGCAGCGACCCCCAATACGGGAAGTACTTC.